The clone carrying this T cell receptor (beta chain) was counted a single time. The target antigen is unknown. The data are from a study of shared clonotypes between healthy human individuals. Study details: The study used three CD4 naive, three CD4 memory, two CD8 naive and one CD8 memory plate per donor.

The study's findings and limits: The study drew on few donors, limiting represented genetic and exposure-history diversity.

Recent vaccinations or acute infections were absent in the healthy HIV-negative adult donors. The CDR3 is 13 residues long. The V and J ends lost 6 bases and 3 bases respectively, with 11 bases between them. CDR1 and CDR2 (germline): MGHRA, YSYEKL. Each replicate PCR on the sorted subsets used about 220 ng DNA (roughly 32,000 T cell genomes). TCRdb's table, derived via immunoSEQ multiplex PCR, lists solely in-frame clones and lacks some. The table shows some 2.3 million clones, with 80% to 95% occurring only once. The chain employs TRBV4-1 and TRBJ1-2, with D maybe TRBD1 (5 bases). The sequenced sample was naive CD4+ T cells from PBMCs. The subset denotes: CD45RA+ positively selected. The receptor comes from a young man in good health. Some clones in this sample may be carry-over from other donors' samples. The CDR3 protein is CASSTGTDYGYTF. The CDR3 DNA reads as TGCGCCAGCAGTACCGGGACGGACTATGGCTACACCTTC.